The rows below give T cell receptor beta chains drawn from one sample of a study of blood T cell repertoires in COVID-19. Sequencing used immunoSEQ multiplex PCR; TCRdb keeps in-frame clones, though not all of them. The sample comprises hundreds of thousands of clones, approximately 86% of which are singletons, and roughly 1.3% rests with the top ten. What was sequenced was peripheral blood. These receptors originate from a man between 65 and 85 years old with acute or convalescent COVID-19. The conserved cysteine and the conserved F or W are not part of the CDR3 here.

CDR3 length: 13
J gene: TRBJ2-6
V gene: TRBV18
CDR3 protein: ASSLGQGGANVLT

CDR3 length: 14
J gene: TRBJ2-5
V gene: TRBV6-1
CDR3 protein: ASSEGQRGVQETQY

CDR3 length: 9
J gene: TRBJ2-3
V gene: TRBV28
CDR3 protein: ASSHTDTQY

CDR3 length: 11
J gene: TRBJ2-7
V gene: TRBV13
CDR3 protein: ASSPSPGEKPY

CDR3 length: 13
J gene: TRBJ1-5
V gene: TRBV6-5
CDR3 protein: ASSRQGAGNQPQH

CDR3 length: 12
J gene: TRBJ1-1
V gene: TRBV5-1
CDR3 protein: ASSSEGRNTEAF

CDR3 length: 11
J gene: TRBJ1-5
V gene: TRBV29-1
CDR3 protein: SVAPGWNQPQH

CDR3 length: 14
J gene: TRBJ2-7
V gene: TRBV7-2
CDR3 protein: ASSLNLAGRTYEQY

CDR3 length: 13
J gene: TRBJ2-5
V gene: TRBV4-1
CDR3 protein: ASSQHGTNQETQY

CDR3 length: 11
J gene: TRBJ1-3
V gene: TRBV12-3/TRBV12-4
CDR3 protein: ASRLDRGNTIY

CDR3 length: 10
J gene: TRBJ1-2
V gene: TRBV6-2/TRBV6-3
CDR3 protein: ASSGQGYGYT

CDR3 length: 14
J gene: TRBJ2-3
V gene: TRBV11-2
CDR3 protein: ASSLGTSGRFGTQY